This record concerns one T cell receptor (beta chain) sequence. This clonotype was recorded a few times. Which antigen it targets is not known. No clone much larger than this one lies a single base away; base qualities are absent. The CDR3 runs 13 amino acids, cysteine and phenylalanine included. This entry keeps only the CDR3 DNA: 39 bases, framed from base 1. Reading the germline V gene (reference sequence) gives CDR1 DFQATT and CDR2 SNEGSKA. The V end loses 2 bases and the J end loses 4 bases, and a stretch of 9 bases separates them. The treatment or condition tag for this specimen amounts to: roughly 10-day PBMC culture with coronavirus spike peptide pools or control peptides (ViraFEST assay). The study used the ViraFEST assay, which expanded antigen-specific T cells with peptide pools and then identified expanded clonotypes by TCR sequencing. The positive SARS-CoV-2 PCR tests of the convalescent patients were dated from March to December 2020, before the Alpha, Beta and Delta variants emerged in the United States. PBMCs were cultured at a few million per well in IMDM supplemented with around 5% human AB serum and about 9.5 IU/ml IL-2, with around 10 ug/ml peptide pools added. Half of the culture medium was replaced with fresh IL-2-containing medium on days 3 and 7. After less than 12 days of culture, CD4+ T cells were isolated by negative selection using the EasySep CD4+ T cell isolation kit. Ficoll-Paque Plus gradient centrifugation was used to isolate PBMCs from whole blood, and the isolated PBMCs were then either used fresh or cryopreserved at -140C. Triplicate wells were generally used for each culture condition.

This sample was included in a study of vaccination and CD4 T cells after COVID-19 (dated by TCRdb to between 2021 and 2024). Background for the entire study: SARS-CoV-2 positivity had been established in the convalescent patients by nasal swab PCR, and mild disease was recorded in nine of these patients and severe disease in one. Post-COVID blood samples were collected from convalescent patients a median of about 92 days after diagnosis, with a range of about 30 to 161 days. Two doses of either the Pfizer-BioNTech BNT162b2 vaccine (n=8) or the Moderna mRNA-1273 vaccine (n=2) were administered to participants. Control cultures used a CEFX viral epitope pool as positive control, an HIV-1 Nef peptide pool as negative control, or no peptide. For stimulating the cultures, overlapping spike peptide pools were used, derived from SARS-CoV-2 as well as from the common cold coronaviruses HCoV-NL63, HCoV-OC43 and HCoV-229E. Six males and four females were included in the convalescent cohort, with two Hispanic individuals, seven Caucasians, two Asians and one multiracial person represented. The spike-specific CD4+ TCR repertoire was compared before and after mRNA vaccination in over 9 COVID-19 convalescent patients and a handful of infection-naive healthy vaccine recipients. Post-vaccine blood samples were taken a median of 72 days after the second vaccine dose, with a range of 14 to 241 days.

To prepare the library, PCR was applied. TCR sequencing of DNA from cultured CD4+ T cells used the Oncomine TCR Beta short-read assay at the Johns Hopkins FTIC core. The QIAamp micro DNA kit was used to extract genomic DNA from the cultured CD4+ T cells. Oncomine TCR Beta libraries from cultured CD4+ T cells were pooled using unique dual indexes and sequenced on an Illumina iSeq 100. The authors' pipeline ran thus. Non-productive sequences were removed, and CDR3s that did not start with C, did not end with F or W, or were shorter than 7 amino acids were discarded. Antigen-specific clonotypes were identified with the MANAFEST web application by comparing peptide-stimulated wells with reference and other culture wells. An FDR below 0.05, an odds ratio above 5, and a productive frequency above 0.1% in at least two of three replicate wells were required for clones to be considered positive. A clonotype counted as cross-reactive if it showed significant expansion both in the SARS-CoV-2 spike wells and in at least one common cold coronavirus spike condition. CDR3 homology was assessed with Levenshtein distances (stringdist) and unrooted phylogenetic trees (ape) in R version 3.6.1. TCRdb handled the public reads itself, with Q25 trimming in fastp and clone calling in MiXCR, and kept productive beta chains. Entries that share a CDR3 protein sequence are merged under the most common genes and DNA. For this entry, the V and J calls and clone size follow TCRdb and not the study's own pipeline. Present in this sample are approximately 18,000 distinct CDR3 sequences, under 60% of which were seen just once. Clones ranked in the top ten supply 9.5% to 11% of the sample.

Findings and caveats that apply to the study as a whole: In convalescent patients, nearly all vaccine-specific clones (304 of 307) were found to be mono-reactive for SARS-CoV-2 spike rather than cross-reactive with common cold coronaviruses. In convalescent patients, a median approximately 83% of post-vaccine SARS-CoV-2-reactive clones were detected only after vaccination, suggesting vaccine-specific priming. An increase in the median number of SARS-CoV-2-reactive clonotypes from 21 after infection to 38 after vaccination was observed, but the change was not found to be significant. Relatively few convalescent patients were included in the study, and early timepoints after natural infection were not analyzed.

Material: CD4+ T cells from blood, cultured in vitro. The chain employs TRBV20-1 and TRBJ1-3; D gene: possibly TRBD1, on 5 matching bases. The TCR originated in a human donor who had recovered from COVID-19. In nucleotide form, the sequence is TGCAGTGCTAGACAGGGCCGAGGAAACACCATATATTTT. This translates into CSARQGRGNTIYF.